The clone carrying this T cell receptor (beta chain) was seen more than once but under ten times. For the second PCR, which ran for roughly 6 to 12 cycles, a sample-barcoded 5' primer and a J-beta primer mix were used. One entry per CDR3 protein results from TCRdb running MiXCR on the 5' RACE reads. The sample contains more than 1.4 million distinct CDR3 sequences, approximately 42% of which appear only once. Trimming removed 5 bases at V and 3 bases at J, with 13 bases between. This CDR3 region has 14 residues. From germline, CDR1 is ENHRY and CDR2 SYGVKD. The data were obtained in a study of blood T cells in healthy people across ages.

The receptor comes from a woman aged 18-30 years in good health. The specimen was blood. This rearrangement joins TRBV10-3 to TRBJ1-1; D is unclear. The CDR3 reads CAISPQTVDTEAFF. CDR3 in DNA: TGTGCCATCAGTCCCCAAACGGTGGACACTGAAGCTTTCTTT.